These T cell receptor beta chains were read from a single sample in a study of blood T cell repertoires in COVID-19. TCRdb keeps only in-frame clones here, not all; method: immunoSEQ multiplex PCR. The table has over 85,000 clones, 70% to 90% seen once. Material for sequencing was peripheral blood. Receptors originate from a woman aged 80 or over with COVID-19, enrolled during active disease. The CDR3 runs from the conserved cysteine through the conserved F or W. Fields, in order: J gene, D gene, V gene, clone size, CDR3 DNA, CDR3 protein. D genes are given only for firm matches. Some rows have no size entry. The others give once, few or many, or a class for an expanded clone.

TRBJ2-2 NA TRBV2 NA TGTGCCAGCAGTGAAGTGGGAGCCGGGGAGCTGTTTTTT CASSEVGAGELFF
TRBJ2-7 TRBD1 TRBV5-1 NA TGCGCCAGCAGCTTGGTCGGGACAGCCTCCTACGAGCAGTACTTC CASSLVGTASYEQYF
TRBJ2-5 NA TRBV7-2 NA TGTGCCAGCAGCTTCTTAGAGACCCAGTACTTC CASSFLETQYF
TRBJ2-7 TRBD2 TRBV5-5 NA TGTGCCAGCAGCCTTGGAGGACTAGCTTTCTACGAGCAGTACTTC CASSLGGLAFYEQYF
TRBJ2-7 NA TRBV5-6 few TGTGCCAGCAGCTTGGGACAGACTTTCTACGAGCAGTACTTC CASSLGQTFYEQYF
TRBJ2-3 NA TRBV9 NA TGTGCCAGCAGCGCAGACCGGAGTACGCAGTATTTT CASSADRSTQYF
TRBJ1-3 NA TRBV9 once TGTGCCAGCAGCCCCTTCGGAGGGTTGGGAAACACCATATATTTT CASSPFGGLGNTIYF
TRBJ1-4 TRBD1 TRBV5-6 once TGTGCCAGCAGCTTACTGACAGGGAGTGAAAAACTGTTTTTT CASSLLTGSEKLFF
TRBJ2-2 TRBD2 TRBV5-5 NA TGTGCCAGCAGTCTCCTACTAGCGGCGAACACCGGGGAGCTGTTTTTT CASSLLLAANTGELFF
TRBJ1-2 NA TRBV2 NA TGTGCCAGCAGTTGGACAGCTGCTAACTATGGCTACACCTTC CASSWTAANYGYTF
TRBJ2-5 TRBD2 TRBV28 NA TGTGCCAGCACCGCCGGGGTTAGCGGGAGATTCCAAGAGACCCAGTACTTC CASTAGVSGRFQETQYF
TRBJ1-4 NA TRBV14 NA TGTGCCAGCAGCCAAGAGGGGCGAATTAATGAAAAACTGTTTTTT CASSQEGRINEKLFF
TRBJ2-7 NA TRBV25-1 few TGTGCCAGCAGTGAAGGGGGCTCGTCCTCCTACGAGCAGTACTTC CASSEGGSSSYEQYF
TRBJ1-2 NA TRBV9 NA TGTGCCAGCAGCGCCAAATCCGACGGGGGGGACTATGGCTACACCTTC CASSAKSDGGDYGYTF
TRBJ2-3 TRBD2 TRBV3-1/TRBV3-2 NA TGTGCCAGCAGCGACCTAGCGGGGGGACTCACAGATACGCAGTATTTT CASSDLAGGLTDTQYF